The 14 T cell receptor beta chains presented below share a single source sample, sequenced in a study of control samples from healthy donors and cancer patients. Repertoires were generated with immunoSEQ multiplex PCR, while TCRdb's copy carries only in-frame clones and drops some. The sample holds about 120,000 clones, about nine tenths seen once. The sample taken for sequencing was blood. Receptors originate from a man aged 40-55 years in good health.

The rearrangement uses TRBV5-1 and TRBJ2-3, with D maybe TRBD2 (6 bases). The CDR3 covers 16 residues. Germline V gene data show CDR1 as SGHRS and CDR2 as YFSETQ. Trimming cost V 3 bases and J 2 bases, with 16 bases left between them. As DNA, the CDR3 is TGCGCCAGCAGCTGGGGAGGCGGCGGGGCCACAGATACGCAGTATTTT. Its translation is CASSWGGGGATDTQYF.

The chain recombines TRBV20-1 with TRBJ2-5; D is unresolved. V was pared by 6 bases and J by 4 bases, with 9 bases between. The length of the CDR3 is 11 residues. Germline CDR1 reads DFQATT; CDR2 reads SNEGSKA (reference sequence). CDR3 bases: TGCAGTGCCCGGTTGGGAGAGACCCAGTACTTC. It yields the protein CSARLGETQYF.

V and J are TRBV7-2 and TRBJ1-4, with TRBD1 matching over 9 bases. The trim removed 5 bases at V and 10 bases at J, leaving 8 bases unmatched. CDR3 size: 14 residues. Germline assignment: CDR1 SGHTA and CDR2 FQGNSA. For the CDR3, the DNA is TGTGCCAGCAGCCCCCGGGACAGGGATGGAAAACTGTTTTTT. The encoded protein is CASSPRDRDGKLFF. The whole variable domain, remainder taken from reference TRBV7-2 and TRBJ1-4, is GAGVSQSPSNKVTEKGKDVELRCDPISGHTALYWYRQSLGQGLEFLIYFQGNSAPDKSGLPSDRFSAERTGGSVSTLTIQRTQQEDSAVYLCASSPRDRDGKLFFGSGTQLSVL.

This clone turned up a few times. In DNA, the CDR3 is TGCGCCAGCAGCCAACGCTGGACAGACTACAATGAGCAGTTCTTC. Translating it yields CASSQRWTDYNEQFF. The rearrangement uses TRBV4-3 and TRBJ2-1; TRBD1 is a possible D gene (6 bases). Trimming stripped 2 bases from V and 3 bases from J, with 11 bases between. Germline V CDR1 and CDR2: LGHNA, YSLEER. CDR3 length: 15 amino acids.

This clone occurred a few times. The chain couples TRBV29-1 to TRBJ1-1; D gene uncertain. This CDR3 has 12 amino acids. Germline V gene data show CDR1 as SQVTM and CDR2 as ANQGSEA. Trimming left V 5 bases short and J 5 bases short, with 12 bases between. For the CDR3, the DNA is TGCAGCGTTAATCTGGGAGGGACTGAAGCTTTCTTT. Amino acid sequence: CSVNLGGTEAFF.

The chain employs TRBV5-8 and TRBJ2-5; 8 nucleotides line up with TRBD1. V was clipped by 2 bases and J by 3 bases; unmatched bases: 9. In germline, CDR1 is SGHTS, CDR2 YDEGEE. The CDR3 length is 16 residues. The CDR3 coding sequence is TGTGCCAGCAGCTTAGGGACAGGTGCTTCGAAAGAGACCCAGTACTTC. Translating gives CASSLGTGASKETQYF. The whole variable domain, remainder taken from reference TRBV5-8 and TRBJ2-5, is EAGVTQSPTHLIKTRGQQATLRCSPISGHTSVYWYQQALGLGLQFLLWYDEGEERNRGNFPPRFSGRQFPNYSSELNVNALELEDSALYLCASSLGTGASKETQYFGPGTRLLVL.

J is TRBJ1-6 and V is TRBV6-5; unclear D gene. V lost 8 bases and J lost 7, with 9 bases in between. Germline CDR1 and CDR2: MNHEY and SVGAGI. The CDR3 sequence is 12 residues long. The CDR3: CASSVFNSPLHF. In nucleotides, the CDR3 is TGTGCCAGCTCGGTGTTCAATTCACCCCTCCACTTT.

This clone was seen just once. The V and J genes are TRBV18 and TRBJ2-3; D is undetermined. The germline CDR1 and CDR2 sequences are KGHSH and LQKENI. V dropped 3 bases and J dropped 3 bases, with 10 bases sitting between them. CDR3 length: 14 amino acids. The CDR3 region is CASSPAGTTDTQYF. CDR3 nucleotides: TGTGCCAGCTCACCGGCAGGAACAACAGATACGCAGTATTTT.

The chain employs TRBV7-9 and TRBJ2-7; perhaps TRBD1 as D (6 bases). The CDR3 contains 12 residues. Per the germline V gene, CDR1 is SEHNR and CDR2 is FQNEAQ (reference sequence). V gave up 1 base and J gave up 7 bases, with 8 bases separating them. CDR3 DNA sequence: TGTGCCAGCAGCTTAGGAACAGGGGAGCAGTACTTC. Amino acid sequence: CASSLGTGEQYF.

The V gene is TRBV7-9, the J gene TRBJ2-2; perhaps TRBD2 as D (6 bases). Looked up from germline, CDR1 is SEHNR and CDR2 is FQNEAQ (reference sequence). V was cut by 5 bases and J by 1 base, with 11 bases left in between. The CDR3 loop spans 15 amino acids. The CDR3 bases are TGTGCCAGCAGCATAGACGGGGGGAACACCGGGGAGCTGTTTTTT. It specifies CASSIDGGNTGELFF. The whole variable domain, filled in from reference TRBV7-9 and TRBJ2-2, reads DTGVSQNPRHKITKRGQNVTFRCDPISEHNRLYWYRQTLGQGPEFLTYFQNEAQLEKSRLLSDRFSAERPKGSFSTLEIQRTEQGDSAMYLCASSIDGGNTGELFFGEGSRLTVL.

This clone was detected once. Written as DNA, the CDR3 is TGTGCCAGCAGTTACGGGGACAGATCTAACACTGAAGCTTTCTTT. This translates into CASSYGDRSNTEAFF. The J gene is TRBJ1-1, the V gene TRBV6-6, with 7 bases fitting TRBD1. V was clipped by 2 bases and J by 2 bases; unmatched bases: 5. CDR3 length: 15 residues. The germline gives CDR1 MNHNY, CDR2 SVGAGI (reference sequence).

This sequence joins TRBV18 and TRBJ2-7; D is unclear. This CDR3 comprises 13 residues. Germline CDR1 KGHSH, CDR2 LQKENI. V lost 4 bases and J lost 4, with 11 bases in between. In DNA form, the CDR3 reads TGTGCCAGCTCACTAGTGTCGGAATACGAGCAGTACTTC. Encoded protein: CASSLVSEYEQYF. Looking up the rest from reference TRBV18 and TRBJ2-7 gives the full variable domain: NAGVMQNPRHLVRRRGQEARLRCSPMKGHSHVYWYRQLPEEGLKFMVYLQKENIIDESGMPKERFSAEFPKEGPSILRIQQVVRGDSAAYFCASSLVSEYEQYFGPGTRLTVT.

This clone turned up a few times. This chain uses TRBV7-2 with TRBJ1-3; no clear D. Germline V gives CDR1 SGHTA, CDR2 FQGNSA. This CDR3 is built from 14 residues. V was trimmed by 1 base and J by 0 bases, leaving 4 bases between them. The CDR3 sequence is CASSLELSGNTIYF. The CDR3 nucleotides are TGTGCCAGCAGCTTAGAACTCTCTGGAAACACCATATATTTT.

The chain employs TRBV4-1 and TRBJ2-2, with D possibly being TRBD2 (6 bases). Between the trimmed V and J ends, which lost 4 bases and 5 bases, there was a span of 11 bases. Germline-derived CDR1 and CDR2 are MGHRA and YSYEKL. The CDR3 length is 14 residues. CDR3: CASSPKTRTGELFF. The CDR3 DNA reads TGCGCCAGCAGCCCTAAGACTAGGACCGGGGAGCTGTTTTTT.